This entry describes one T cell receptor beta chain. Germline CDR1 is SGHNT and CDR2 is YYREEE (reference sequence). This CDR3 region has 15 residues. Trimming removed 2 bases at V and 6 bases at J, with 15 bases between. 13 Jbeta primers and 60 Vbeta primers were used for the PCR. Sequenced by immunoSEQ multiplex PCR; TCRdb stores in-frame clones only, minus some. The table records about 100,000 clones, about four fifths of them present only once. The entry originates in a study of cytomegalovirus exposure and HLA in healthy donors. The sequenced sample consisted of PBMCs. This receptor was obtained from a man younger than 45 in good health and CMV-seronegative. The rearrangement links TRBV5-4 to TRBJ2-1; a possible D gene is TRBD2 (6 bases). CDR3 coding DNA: TGTGCCAGCAGCTTCGGGACCCTGGGGGGCAATGAGCAGTTCTTC. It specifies CASSFGTLGGNEQFF.